These 2 T cell receptor beta chains were sequenced from one sample in a study of blood T cell repertoires in COVID-19. Generated by immunoSEQ multiplex PCR, the TCRdb table keeps only in-frame clones and is missing some. The sample holds 130,000 to 150,000 clones, approximately 89% seen once. The sequencing input was peripheral blood. These receptors came from a human donor in a cohort sampled during active COVID-19.

This chain connects TRBV6-5 to TRBJ1-2, with D possibly being TRBD1 (5 bases). The V end was cut by 7 bases, the J end by 4 bases, with 19 bases between. This CDR3 has 15 residues. CDR1 MNHEY and CDR2 SVGAGI come from the germline V gene. CDR3 DNA sequence: TGTGCCAGCACCAACCCCCCCCGGGGGATCTATGGCTACACCTTC. Amino acids: CASTNPPRGIYGYTF.

The CDR3 sequence is CSASRTDPGTEAFF. The CDR3 DNA reads as TGCAGTGCTAGTAGGACAGACCCTGGGACTGAAGCTTTCTTT. The gene calls are TRBV20-1 and TRBJ1-1, with D possibly being TRBD1 (6 bases). V shed 3 bases and J shed 5 bases, with 16 bases lying between them. CDR1 is DFQATT, CDR2 SNEGSKA, per germline (reference sequence). The CDR3 has 14 residues.